This T cell receptor (beta chain) emerged from a study of T cell changes during pregnancy in multiple sclerosis. Trimming cost V 5 bases and J 4 bases, with 14 bases left between them. The CDR3 totals 14 residues. Germline CDR1 reads SEHNR; CDR2 reads FQNEAQ (reference sequence). Method: immunoSEQ multiplex PCR; TCRdb's copy keeps in-frame clones and lacks some. The sample consists of some 47,000 clones, 88% of them appearing once. The clonotype was recovered from a female donor in good health, enrolled as a control in a pregnancy study. Sequences were derived from CD8+ T cells from peripheral blood mononuclear cells, sampled after pregnancy. This chain links TRBV7-9 with TRBJ1-1, with D tentatively TRBD1 (6 bases). The CDR3, as DNA: TGTGCCAGCAGCAGTTTAGAAGGGGGCACTGAAGCTTTCTTT. Residues: CASSSLEGGTEAFF.